This entry concerns a single T cell receptor beta chain. Different DNA sequences within this sample yield the same CDR3. There are 13 residues in the CDR3. Germline CDR1 reads SGHTA; CDR2 reads FQGNSA. The ends were cut back, 1 base at V and 5 bases at J, with 7 bases in the middle. The entry originates in a study of blood T cell repertoires in COVID-19. Overall study context: The origin of the acute and convalescent COVID-19 samples was the United States, Italy and Spain. Sources were T cells, B-cell-depleted T cells, or PBMCs; the material itself was cDNA or gDNA.

Per the original methods: Amplification of reference gene primers was used by the study to estimate nucleated cell counts. TCRdb's table, derived via immunoSEQ multiplex PCR, lists solely in-frame clones and lacks some. The DNA gave D and trimming, while V, J and clone size come from that table. Here the sample spans about 240,000 clones, approximately 86% being singletons. The source material was peripheral blood. The receptor was isolated from a man in his 60s who had recovered from COVID-19. This chain links TRBV7-2 with TRBJ2-3, with D possibly matching TRBD1 (5 bases). The chain's CDR3 is CASSLVRGDTQYF. In nucleotides, the CDR3 is TGTGCCAGCAGCTTAGTTAGGGGAGATACGCAGTATTTT. Looking up the rest from reference TRBV7-2 and TRBJ2-3 gives the full variable domain: GAGVSQSPSNKVTEKGKDVELRCDPISGHTALYWYRQSLGQGLEFLIYFQGNSAPDKSGLPSDRFSAERTGGSVSTLTIQRTQQEDSAVYLCASSLVRGDTQYFGPGTRLTVL.